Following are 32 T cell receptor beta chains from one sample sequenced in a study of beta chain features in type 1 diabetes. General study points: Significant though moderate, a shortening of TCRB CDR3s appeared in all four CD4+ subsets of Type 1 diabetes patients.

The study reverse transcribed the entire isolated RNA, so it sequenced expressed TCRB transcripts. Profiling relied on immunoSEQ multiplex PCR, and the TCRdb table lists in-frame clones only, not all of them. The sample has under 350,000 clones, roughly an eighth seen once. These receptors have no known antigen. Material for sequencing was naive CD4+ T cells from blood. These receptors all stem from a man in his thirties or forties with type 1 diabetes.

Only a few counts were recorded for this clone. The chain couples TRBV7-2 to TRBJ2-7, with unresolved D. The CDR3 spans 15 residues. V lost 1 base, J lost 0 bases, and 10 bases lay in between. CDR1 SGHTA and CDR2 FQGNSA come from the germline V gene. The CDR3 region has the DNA TGTGCCAGCAGCTTAGGGGCATTGAGCTCCTACGAGCAGTACTTC. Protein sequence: CASSLGALSSYEQYF.

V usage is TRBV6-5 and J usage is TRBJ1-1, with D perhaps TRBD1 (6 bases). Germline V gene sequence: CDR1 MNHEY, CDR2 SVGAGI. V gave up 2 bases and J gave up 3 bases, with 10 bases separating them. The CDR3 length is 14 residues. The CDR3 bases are TGTGCCAGCAGTTACAACAGGGCCGACACTGAAGCTTTCTTT. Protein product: CASSYNRADTEAFF.

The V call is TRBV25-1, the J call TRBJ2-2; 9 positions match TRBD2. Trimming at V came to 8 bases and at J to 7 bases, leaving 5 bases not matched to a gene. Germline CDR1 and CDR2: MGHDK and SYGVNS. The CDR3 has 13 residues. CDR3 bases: TGTGCCAGCGGCGGGAGGGGTCGCGGGGAGCTGTTTTTT. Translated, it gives CASGGRGRGELFF.

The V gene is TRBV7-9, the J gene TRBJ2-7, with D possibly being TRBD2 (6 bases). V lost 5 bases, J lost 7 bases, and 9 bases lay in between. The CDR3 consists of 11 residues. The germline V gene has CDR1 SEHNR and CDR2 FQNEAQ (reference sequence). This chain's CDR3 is CASSPEGEQYF. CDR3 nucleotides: TGTGCCAGCAGCCCGGAGGGGGAGCAGTACTTC.

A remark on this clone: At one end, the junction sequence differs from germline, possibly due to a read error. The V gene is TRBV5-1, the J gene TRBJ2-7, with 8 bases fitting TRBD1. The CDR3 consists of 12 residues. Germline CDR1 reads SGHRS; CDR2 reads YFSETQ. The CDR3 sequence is CASSLDRAPEDF. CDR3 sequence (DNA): TGCGCCAGCAGCCTGGACAGGGCCCCGGAGGACTTC.

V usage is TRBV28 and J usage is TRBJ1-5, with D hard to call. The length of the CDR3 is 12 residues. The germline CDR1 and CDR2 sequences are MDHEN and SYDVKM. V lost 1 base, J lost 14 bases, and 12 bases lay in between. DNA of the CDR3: TGTGCCAGCAGTTTATTGCCCCGGGATAAGCATTTT. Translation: CASSLLPRDKHF.

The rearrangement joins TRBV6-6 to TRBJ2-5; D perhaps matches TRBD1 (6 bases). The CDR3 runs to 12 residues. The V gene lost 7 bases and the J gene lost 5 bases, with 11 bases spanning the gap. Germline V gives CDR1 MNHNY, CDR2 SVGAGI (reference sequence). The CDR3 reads CASKRQAETQYF. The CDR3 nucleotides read TGTGCCAGCAAACGACAGGCGGAGACCCAGTACTTC.

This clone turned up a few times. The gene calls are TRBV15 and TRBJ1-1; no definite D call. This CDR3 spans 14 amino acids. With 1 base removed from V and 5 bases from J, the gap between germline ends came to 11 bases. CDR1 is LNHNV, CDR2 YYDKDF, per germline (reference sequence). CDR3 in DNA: TGTGCCACCAGCAGAGGCAGAGGAAGGACTGAAGCTTTCTTT. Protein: CATSRGRGRTEAFF.

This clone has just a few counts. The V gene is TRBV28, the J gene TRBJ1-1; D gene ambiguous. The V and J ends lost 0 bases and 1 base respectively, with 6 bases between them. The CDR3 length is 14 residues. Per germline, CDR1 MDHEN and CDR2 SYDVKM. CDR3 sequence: CASSLWQANTEAFF. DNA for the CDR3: TGTGCCAGCAGTTTATGGCAGGCGAACACTGAAGCTTTCTTT.

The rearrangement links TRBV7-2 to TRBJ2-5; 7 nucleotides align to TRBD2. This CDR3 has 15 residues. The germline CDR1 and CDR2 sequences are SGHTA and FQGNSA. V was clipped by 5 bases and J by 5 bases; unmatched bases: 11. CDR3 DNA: TGTGCCAGCAGCCGTACTAGCGCCCCGGGGGAGACCCAGTACTTC. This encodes CASSRTSAPGETQYF.

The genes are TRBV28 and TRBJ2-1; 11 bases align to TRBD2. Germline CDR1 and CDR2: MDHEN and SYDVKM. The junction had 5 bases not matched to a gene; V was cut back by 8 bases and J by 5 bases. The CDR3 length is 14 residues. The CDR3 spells CASQGTSGHNEQFF. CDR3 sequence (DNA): TGTGCCAGCCAAGGGACTAGCGGACACAATGAGCAGTTCTTC.

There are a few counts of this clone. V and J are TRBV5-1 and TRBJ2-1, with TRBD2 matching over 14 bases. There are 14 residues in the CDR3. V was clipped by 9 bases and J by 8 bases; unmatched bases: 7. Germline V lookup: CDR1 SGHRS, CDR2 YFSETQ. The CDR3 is CATGLAGGVDEQFF. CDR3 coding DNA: TGCGCCACAGGACTAGCGGGAGGCGTGGATGAGCAGTTCTTC.

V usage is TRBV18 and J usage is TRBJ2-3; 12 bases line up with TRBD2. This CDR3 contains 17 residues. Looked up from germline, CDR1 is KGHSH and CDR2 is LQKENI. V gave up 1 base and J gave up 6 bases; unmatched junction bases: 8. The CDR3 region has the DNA TGTGCCAGCTCACCACGTGCTAGCGGGAGGGCCTCCGATACGCAGTATTTT. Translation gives CASSPRASGRASDTQYF.

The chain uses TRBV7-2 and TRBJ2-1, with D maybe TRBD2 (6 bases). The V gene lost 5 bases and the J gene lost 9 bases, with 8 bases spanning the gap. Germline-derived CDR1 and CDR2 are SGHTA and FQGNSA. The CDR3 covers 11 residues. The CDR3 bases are TGTGCCAGCAGCCCGGAGGGTGAGCAGTTCTTC. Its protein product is CASSPEGEQFF. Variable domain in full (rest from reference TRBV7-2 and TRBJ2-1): GAGVSQSPSNKVTEKGKDVELRCDPISGHTALYWYRQSLGQGLEFLIYFQGNSAPDKSGLPSDRFSAERTGGSVSTLTIQRTQQEDSAVYLCASSPEGEQFFGPGTRLTVL.

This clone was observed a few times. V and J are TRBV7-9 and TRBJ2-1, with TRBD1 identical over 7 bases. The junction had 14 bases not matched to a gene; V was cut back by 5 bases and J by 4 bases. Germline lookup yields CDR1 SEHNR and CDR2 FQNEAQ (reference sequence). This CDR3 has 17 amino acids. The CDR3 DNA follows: TGTGCCAGCAGCCTCGGCCGGGACAGCCGATGGTACAATGAGCAGTTCTTC. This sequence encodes CASSLGRDSRWYNEQFF.

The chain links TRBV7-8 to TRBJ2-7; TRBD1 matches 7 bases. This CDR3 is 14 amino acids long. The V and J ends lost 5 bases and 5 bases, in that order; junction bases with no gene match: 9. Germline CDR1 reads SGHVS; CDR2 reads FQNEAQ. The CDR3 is CASSQTGWLDEQYF. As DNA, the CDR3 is TGTGCCAGCAGCCAGACAGGGTGGCTCGACGAGCAGTACTTC.

CDR3 loop: CASSVQERVAFF. The CDR3 nucleotides read TGTGCCAGCAGTGTGCAGGAGAGGGTAGCTTTCTTT. This sequence joins TRBV28 and TRBJ1-1; D is undetermined. This CDR3 region has 12 residues. Germline assignment: CDR1 MDHEN and CDR2 SYDVKM. The V gene lost 5 bases and the J gene lost 10 bases, with 14 bases spanning the gap.

DNA for the CDR3: TGTGCCAGCAGCCATGGGCGCGACGGGGAGCCCCAGCATTTT. It encodes CASSHGRDGEPQHF. This chain uses TRBV14 with TRBJ1-5; D is undetermined. CDR3 size: 14 residues. Germline V gene data show CDR1 as SGHDN and CDR2 as FVKESK. The V and J ends lost 3 bases and 8 bases respectively, with 14 bases between them.

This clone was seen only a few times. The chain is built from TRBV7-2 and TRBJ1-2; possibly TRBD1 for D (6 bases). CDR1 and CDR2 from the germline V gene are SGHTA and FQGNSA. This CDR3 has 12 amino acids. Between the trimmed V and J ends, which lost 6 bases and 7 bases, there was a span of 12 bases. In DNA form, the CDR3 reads TGTGCCAGCAGTCCCTACAGGGCTGGCTACACCTTC. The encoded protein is CASSPYRAGYTF.

The CDR3 region has the DNA TGTGCCAGCAGCTTCTCCCTAGCGGGTCGTAAGCAGTACTTC. Protein: CASSFSLAGRKQYF. The chain employs TRBV7-8 and TRBJ2-7; the match to TRBD2 covers 8 bases. The CDR3 length is 14 residues. The V gene's germline CDR1 is SGHVS and CDR2 FQNEAQ. J gave up 8 bases and V 3 bases, and 9 bases lay outside the gene matches.

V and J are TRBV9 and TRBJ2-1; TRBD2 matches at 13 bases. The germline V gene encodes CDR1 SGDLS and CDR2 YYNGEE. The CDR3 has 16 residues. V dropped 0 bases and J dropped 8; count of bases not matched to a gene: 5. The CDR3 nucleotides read TGTGCCAGCAGCGTAGTACTAGCGGGAGGGCCCGATGAGCAGTTCTTC. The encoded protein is CASSVVLAGGPDEQFF.

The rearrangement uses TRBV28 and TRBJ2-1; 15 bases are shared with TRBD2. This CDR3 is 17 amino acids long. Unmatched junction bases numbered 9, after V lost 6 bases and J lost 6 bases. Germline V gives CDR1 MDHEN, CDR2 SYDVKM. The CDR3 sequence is CASSYGLAGGRPNEQFF. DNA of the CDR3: TGTGCCAGCAGCTATGGACTAGCGGGAGGGCGGCCCAATGAGCAGTTCTTC.

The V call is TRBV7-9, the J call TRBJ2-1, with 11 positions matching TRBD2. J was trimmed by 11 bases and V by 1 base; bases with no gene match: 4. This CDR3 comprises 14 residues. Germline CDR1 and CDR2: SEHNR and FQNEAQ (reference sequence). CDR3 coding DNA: TGTGCCAGCAGCTTAGGTAGCGGGAGGGTAAAGCAGTTCTTC. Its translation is CASSLGSGRVKQFF.

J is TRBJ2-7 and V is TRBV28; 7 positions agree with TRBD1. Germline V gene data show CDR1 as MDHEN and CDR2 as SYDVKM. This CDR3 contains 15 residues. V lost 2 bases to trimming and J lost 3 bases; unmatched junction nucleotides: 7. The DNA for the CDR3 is TGTGCCAGCAGTTTAGCCGGGACAGCTATCTACGAGCAGTACTTC. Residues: CASSLAGTAIYEQYF.

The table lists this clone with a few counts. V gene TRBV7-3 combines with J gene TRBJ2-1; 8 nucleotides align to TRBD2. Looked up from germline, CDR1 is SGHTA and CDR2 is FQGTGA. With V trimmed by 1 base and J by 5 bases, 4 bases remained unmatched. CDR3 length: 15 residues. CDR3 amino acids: CASSLRLAQNNEQFF. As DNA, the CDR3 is TGTGCCAGCAGCTTAAGACTAGCGCAAAACAATGAGCAGTTCTTC.

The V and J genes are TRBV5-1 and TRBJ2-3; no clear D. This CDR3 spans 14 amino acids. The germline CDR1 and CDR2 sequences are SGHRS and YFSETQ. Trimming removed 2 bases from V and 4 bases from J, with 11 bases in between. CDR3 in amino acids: CASSFAVKADTQYF. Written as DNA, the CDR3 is TGCGCCAGCAGCTTTGCGGTCAAGGCAGATACGCAGTATTTT.

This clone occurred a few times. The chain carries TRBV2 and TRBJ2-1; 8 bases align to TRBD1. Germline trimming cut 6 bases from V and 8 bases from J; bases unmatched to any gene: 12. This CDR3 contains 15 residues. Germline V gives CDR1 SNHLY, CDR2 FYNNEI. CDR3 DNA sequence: TGTGCCAGCAGAGGACAGGGAATAGGATGGGATGAGCAGTTCTTC. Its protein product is CASRGQGIGWDEQFF.

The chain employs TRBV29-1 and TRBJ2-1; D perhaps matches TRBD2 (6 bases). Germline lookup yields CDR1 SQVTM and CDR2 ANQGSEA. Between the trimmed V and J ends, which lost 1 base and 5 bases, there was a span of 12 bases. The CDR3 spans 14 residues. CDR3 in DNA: TGCAGCGTTGAAGGGAGGGCTATGAACAATGAGCAGTTCTTC. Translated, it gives CSVEGRAMNNEQFF.

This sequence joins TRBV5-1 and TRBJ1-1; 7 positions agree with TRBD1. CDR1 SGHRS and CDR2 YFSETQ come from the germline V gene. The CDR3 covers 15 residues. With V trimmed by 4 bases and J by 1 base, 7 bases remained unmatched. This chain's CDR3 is CASSAAGTANTEAFF. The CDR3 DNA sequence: TGCGCCAGCAGCGCAGCCGGGACAGCGAACACTGAAGCTTTCTTT.

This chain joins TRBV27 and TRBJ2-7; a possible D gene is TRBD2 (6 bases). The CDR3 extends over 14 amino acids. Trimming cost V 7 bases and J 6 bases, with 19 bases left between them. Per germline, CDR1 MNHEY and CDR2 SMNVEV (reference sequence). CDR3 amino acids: CASTFSTRSGEQYF. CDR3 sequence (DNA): TGTGCCAGCACCTTCTCGACTAGATCAGGCGAGCAGTACTTC.

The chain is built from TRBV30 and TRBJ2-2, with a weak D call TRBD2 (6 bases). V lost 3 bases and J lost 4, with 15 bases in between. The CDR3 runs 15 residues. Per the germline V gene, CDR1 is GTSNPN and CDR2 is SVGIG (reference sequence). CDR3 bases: TGTGCCTGGAGCCGGTCAGGGAGGAGCACCGGGGAGCTGTTTTTT. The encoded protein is CAWSRSGRSTGELFF.

Written as DNA, the CDR3 is TGTGCCAGCAGCCTCTGGGGGCTGGACGAAAAACTGTTTTTT. Translation gives CASSLWGLDEKLFF. The rearrangement uses TRBV14 and TRBJ1-4; D possibly corresponds to TRBD1 (6 bases). The CDR3 is made up of 14 amino acids. V dropped 4 bases and J dropped 8 bases, with 14 bases sitting between them. From germline, CDR1 is SGHDN and CDR2 FVKESK.